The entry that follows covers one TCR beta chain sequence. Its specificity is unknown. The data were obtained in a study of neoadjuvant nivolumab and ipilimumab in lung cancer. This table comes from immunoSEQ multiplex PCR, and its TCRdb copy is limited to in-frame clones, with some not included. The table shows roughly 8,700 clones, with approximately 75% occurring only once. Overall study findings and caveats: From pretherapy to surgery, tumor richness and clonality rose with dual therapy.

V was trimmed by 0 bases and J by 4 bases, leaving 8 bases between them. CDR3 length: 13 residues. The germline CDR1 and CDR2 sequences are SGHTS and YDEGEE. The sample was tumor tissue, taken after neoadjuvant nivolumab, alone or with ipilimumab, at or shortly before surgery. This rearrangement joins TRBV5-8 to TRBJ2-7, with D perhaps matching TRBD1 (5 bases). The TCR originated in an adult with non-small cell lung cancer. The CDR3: CASSLDRSYEQYF. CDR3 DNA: TGTGCCAGCAGCTTGGACAGGTCGTACGAGCAGTACTTC.